This TCR beta chain was found in a study of sequential checkpoint blockade in melanoma. The treatment denotes: randomized to nivolumab then ipilimumab (arm A) or the reverse (arm B). DNA-damaging chemotherapy had not been given to any patient beforehand. PBMC sorting kept live CD3+CD8+ cells without CD19 or CD56. Assay used: immunoSEQ multiplex PCR; TCRdb lists only in-frame clones, some missing. The profile shows approximately 10,000 clones, 60% to 80% of them singletons. This clone has just a few counts. Specimen: CD8+ T cells sorted from blood (inferred from file names), collected from a patient given nivolumab and ipilimumab in sequence. The TCR comes from a human donor with melanoma.

The CDR3 coding sequence is TGTGCCAGCAGGGGACAGGGTAAAGCTTTCTTT. Translating it yields CASRGQGKAFF. The rearrangement links TRBV6-1 to TRBJ1-1; 9 nucleotides align to TRBD1. Germline CDR1 MNHNS, CDR2 SASEGT. Losses at the gene ends were 6 bases for V and 9 bases for J; bases not matched to a gene: 2. This CDR3 comprises 11 residues.